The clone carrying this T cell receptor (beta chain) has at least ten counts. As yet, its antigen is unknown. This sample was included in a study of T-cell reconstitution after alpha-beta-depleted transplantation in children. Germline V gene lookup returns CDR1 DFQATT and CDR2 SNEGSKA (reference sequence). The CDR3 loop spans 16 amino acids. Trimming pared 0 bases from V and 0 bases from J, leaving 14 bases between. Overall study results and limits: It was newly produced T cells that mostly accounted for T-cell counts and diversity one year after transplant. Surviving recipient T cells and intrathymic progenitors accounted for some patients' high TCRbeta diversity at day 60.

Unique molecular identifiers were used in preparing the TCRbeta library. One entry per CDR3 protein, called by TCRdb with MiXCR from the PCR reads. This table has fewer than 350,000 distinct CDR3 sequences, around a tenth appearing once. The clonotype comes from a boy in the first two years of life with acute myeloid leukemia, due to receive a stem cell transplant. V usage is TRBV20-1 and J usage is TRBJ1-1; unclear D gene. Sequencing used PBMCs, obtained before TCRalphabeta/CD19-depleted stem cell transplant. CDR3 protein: CSARDQAGYLNTEAFF. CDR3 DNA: TGCAGTGCTAGAGATCAGGCAGGATACTTGAACACTGAAGCTTTCTTT.